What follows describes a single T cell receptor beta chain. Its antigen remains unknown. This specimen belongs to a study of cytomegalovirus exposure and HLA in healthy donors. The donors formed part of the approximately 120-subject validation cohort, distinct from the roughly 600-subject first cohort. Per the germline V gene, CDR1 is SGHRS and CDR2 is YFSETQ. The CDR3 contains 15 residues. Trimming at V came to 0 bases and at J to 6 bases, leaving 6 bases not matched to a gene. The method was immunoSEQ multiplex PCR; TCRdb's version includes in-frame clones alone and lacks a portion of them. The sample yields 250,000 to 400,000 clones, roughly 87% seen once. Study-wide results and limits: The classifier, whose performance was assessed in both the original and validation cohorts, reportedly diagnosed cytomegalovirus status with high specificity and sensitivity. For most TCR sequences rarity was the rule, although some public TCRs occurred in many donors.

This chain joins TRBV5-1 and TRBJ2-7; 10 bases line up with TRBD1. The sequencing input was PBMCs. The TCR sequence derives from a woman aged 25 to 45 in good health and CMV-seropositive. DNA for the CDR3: TGCGCCAGCAGCTTGGAAGGGACAGGGGTTTTCGAGCAGTACTTC. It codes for CASSLEGTGVFEQYF. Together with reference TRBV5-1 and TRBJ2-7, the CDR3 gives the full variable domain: KAGVTQTPRYLIKTRGQQVTLSCSPISGHRSVSWYQQTPGQGLQFLFEYFSETQRNKGNFPGRFSGRQFSNSRSEMNVSTLELGDSALYLCASSLEGTGVFEQYFGPGTRLTVT.